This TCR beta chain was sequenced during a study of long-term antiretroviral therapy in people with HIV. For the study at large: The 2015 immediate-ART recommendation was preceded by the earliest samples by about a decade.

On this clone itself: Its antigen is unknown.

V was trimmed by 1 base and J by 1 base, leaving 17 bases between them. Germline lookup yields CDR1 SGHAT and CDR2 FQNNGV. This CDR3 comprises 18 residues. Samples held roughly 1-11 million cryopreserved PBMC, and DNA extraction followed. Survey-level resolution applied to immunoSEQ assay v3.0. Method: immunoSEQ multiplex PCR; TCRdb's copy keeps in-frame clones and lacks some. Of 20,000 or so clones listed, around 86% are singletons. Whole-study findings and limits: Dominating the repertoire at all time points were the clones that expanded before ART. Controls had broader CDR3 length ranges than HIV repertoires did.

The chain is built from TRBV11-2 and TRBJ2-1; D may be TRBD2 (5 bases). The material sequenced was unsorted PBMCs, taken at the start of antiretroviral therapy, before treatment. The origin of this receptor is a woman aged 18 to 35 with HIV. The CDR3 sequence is CASSLGLGRAESYNEQFF. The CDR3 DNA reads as TGTGCCAGCAGCTTAGGATTAGGCAGAGCGGAGTCCTACAATGAGCAGTTCTTC.